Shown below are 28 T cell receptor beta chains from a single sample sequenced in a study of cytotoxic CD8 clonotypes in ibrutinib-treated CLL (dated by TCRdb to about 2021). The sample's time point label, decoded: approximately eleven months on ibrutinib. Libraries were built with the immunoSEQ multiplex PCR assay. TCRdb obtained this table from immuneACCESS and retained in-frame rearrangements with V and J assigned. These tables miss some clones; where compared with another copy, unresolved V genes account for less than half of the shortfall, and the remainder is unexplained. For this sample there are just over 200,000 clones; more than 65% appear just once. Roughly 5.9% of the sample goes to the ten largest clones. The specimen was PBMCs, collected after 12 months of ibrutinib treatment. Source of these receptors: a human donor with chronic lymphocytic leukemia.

CDR3 nucleotides: TGTGCCAGCAGCGTCTTACTCGGAGATACGCAGTATTTT. As protein: CASSVLLGDTQYF. The chain recombines TRBV9 with TRBJ2-3; D gene unclear. Trimming shortened V by 2 bases and J by 5 bases, and 9 bases separated the two germline ends. The CDR3 contains 13 residues. CDR1 and CDR2 (germline): SGDLS, YYNGEE.

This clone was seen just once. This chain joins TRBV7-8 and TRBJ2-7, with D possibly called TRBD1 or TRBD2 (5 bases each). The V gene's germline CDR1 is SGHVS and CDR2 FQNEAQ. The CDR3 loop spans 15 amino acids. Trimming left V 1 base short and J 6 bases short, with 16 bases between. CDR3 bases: TGTGCCAGCAGCTTAGGAGGGGCCGATGGGCGCGAGCAGTACTTC. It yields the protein CASSLGGADGREQYF.

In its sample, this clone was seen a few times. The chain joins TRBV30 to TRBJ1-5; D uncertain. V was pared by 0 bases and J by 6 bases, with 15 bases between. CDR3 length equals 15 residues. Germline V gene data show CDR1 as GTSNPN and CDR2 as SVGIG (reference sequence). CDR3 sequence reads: CAWSVIREVGQPQHF. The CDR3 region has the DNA TGTGCCTGGAGTGTAATTCGGGAGGTAGGTCAGCCCCAGCATTTT.

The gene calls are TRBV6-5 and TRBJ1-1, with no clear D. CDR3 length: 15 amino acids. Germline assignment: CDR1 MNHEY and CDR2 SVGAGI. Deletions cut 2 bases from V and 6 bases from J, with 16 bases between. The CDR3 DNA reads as TGTGCCAGCAGTTACAGGGCTACTGGTACGTCTGAAGCTTTCTTT. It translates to CASSYRATGTSEAFF.

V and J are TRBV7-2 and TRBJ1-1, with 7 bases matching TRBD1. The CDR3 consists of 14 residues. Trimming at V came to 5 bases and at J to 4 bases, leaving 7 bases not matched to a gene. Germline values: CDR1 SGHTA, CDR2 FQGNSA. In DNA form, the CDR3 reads TGTGCCAGCAGCCAAAGACAGGGCTCCACTGAAGCTTTCTTT. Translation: CASSQRQGSTEAFF.

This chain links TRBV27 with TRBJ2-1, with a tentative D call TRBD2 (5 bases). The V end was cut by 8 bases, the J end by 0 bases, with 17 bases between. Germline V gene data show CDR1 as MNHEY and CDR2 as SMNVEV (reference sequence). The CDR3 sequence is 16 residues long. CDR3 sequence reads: CASAHPGSGSYNEQFF. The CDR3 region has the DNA TGTGCCAGCGCCCATCCGGGGTCGGGCTCCTACAATGAGCAGTTCTTC.

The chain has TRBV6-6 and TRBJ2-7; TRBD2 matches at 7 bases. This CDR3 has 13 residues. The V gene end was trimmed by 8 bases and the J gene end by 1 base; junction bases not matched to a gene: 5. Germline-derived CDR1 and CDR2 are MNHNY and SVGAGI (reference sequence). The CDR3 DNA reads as TGTGCCAGCGAGGGGCGGGAGTCCTACGAGCAGTACTTC. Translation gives CASEGRESYEQYF.

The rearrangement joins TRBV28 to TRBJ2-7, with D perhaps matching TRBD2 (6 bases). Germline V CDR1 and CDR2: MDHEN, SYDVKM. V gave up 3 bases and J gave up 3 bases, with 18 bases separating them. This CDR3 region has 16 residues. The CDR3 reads CASSFPRAGRRYEQYF. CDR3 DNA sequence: TGTGCCAGCAGTTTTCCCCGGGCGGGACGGCGCTACGAGCAGTACTTC. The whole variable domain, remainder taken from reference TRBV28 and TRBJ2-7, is DVKVTQSSRYLVKRTGEKVFLECVQDMDHENMFWYRQDPGLGLRLIYFSYDVKMKEKGDIPEGYSVSREKKERFSLILESASTNQTSMYLCASSFPRAGRRYEQYFGPGTRLTVT.

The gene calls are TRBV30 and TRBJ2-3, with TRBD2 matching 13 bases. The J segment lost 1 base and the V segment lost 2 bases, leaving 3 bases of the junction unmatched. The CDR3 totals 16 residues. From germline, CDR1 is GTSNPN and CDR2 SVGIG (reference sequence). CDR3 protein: CAWSTGLAGGTDTQYF. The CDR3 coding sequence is TGTGCCTGGAGTACAGGACTAGCGGGGGGCACAGATACGCAGTATTTT.

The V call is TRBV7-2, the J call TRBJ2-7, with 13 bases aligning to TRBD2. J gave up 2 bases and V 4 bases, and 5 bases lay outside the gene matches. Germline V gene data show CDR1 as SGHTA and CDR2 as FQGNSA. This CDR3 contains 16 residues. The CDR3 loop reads CASSSFGTSGAYEQYF. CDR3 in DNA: TGTGCCAGCAGCTCCTTTGGGACTAGCGGGGCCTACGAGCAGTACTTC.

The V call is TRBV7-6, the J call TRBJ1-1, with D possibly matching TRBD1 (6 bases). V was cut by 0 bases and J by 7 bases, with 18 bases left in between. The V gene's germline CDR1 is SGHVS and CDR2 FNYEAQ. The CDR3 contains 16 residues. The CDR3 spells CASSLATGGGFGEAFF. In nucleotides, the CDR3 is TGTGCCAGCAGCTTAGCGACGGGAGGGGGGTTTGGTGAAGCTTTCTTT. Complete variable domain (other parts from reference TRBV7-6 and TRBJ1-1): GAGVSQSPRYKVTKRGQDVALRCDPISGHVSLYWYRQALGQGPEFLTYFNYEAQQDKSGLPNDRFSAERPEGSISTLTIQRTEQRDSAMYRCASSLATGGGFGEAFFGQGTRLTVV.

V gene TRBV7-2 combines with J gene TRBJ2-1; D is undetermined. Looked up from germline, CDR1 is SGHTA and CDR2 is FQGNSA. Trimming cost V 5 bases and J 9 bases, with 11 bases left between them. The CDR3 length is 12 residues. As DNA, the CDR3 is TGTGCCAGCAGCACCAGCCAACCTGAGCAGTTCTTC. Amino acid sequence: CASSTSQPEQFF.

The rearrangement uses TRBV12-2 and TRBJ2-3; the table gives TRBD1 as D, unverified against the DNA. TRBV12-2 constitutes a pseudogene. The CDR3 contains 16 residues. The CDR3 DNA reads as TGTGCAAGTCGCTTATCACGACAGGGTAATCCAGATACGCAGTATTTT. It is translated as CASRLSRQGNPDTQYF.

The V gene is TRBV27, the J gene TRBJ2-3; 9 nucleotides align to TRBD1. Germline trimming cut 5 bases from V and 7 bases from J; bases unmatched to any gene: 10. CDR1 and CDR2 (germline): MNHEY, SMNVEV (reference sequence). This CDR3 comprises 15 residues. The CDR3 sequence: CASSTAGTGKNTQYF. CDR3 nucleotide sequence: TGTGCCAGCAGTACAGCCGGGACAGGGAAAAATACGCAGTATTTT.

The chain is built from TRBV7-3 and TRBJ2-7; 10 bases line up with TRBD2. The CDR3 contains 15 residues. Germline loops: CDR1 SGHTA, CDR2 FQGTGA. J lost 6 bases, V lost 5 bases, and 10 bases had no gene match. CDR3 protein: CASSRHLAGVSEQYF. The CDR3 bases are TGTGCCAGCAGCCGGCATCTAGCGGGAGTTTCCGAGCAGTACTTC. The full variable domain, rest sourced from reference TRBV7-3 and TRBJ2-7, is GAGVSQTPSNKVTEKGKYVELRCDPISGHTALYWYRQSLGQGPEFLIYFQGTGAADDSGLPNDRFFAVRPEGSVSTLKIQRTERGDSAVYLCASSRHLAGVSEQYFGPGTRLTVT.

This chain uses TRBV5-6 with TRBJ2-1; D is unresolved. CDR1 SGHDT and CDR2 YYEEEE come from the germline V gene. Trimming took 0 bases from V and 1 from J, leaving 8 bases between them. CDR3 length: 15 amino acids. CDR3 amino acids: CASSLAVGSYNEQFF. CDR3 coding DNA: TGTGCCAGCAGCTTGGCCGTTGGGTCCTACAATGAGCAGTTCTTC.

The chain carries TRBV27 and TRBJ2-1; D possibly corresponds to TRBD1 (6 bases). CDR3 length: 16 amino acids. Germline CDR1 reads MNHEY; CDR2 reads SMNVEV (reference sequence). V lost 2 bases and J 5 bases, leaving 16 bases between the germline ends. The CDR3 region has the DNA TGTGCCAGCAGTTTAGGTTTCGGGACAAGGAACAATGAGCAGTTCTTC. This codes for CASSLGFGTRNNEQFF.

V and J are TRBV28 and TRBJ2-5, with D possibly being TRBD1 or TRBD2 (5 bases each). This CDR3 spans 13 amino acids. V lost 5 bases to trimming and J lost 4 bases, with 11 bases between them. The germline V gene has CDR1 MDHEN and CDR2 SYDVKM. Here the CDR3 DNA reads TGTGCCAGCAGTACGGGGACGAGAGAGACCCAGTACTTC. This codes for CASSTGTRETQYF.

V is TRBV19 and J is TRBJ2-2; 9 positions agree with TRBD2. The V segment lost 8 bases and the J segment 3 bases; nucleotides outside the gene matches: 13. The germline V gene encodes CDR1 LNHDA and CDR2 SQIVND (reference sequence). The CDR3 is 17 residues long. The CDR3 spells CASVGRSTSGYTGELFF. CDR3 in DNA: TGTGCCAGTGTGGGAAGGAGTACTAGCGGGTACACCGGGGAGCTGTTTTTT.

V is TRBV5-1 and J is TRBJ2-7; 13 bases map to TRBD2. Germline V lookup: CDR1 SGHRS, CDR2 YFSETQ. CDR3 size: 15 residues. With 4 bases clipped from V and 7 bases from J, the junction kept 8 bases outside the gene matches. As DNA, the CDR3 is TGCGCCAGCAGCCCGACTAGCGGGGGGCTTGGGGAGCAGTACTTC. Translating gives CASSPTSGGLGEQYF.

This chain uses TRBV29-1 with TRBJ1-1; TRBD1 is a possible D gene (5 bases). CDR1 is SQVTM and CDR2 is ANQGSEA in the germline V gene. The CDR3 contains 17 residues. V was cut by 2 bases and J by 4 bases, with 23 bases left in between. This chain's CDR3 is CSVEKGRENWLFTEAFF. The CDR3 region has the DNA TGCAGCGTTGAAAAGGGCAGGGAAAATTGGTTGTTCACTGAAGCTTTCTTT.

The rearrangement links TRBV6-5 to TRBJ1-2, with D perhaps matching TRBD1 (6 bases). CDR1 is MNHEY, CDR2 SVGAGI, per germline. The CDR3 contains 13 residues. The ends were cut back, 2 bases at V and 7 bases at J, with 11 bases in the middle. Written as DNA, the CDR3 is TGTGCCAGCAGTTACGAAGGGGGGCCTGGCTACACCTTC. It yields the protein CASSYEGGPGYTF.

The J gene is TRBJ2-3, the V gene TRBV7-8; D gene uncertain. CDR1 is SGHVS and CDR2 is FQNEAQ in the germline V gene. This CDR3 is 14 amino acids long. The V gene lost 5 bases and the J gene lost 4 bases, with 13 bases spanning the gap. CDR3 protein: CASSPPGWSDTQYF. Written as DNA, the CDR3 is TGTGCCAGCAGCCCACCAGGTTGGTCAGATACGCAGTATTTT.

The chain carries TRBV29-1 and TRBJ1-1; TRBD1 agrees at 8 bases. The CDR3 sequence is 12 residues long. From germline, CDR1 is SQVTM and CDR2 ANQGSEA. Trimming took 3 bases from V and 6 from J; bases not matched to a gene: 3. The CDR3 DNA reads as TGCAGCGTTGACAGGGGGCTTCCTGAAGCTTTCTTT. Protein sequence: CSVDRGLPEAFF.

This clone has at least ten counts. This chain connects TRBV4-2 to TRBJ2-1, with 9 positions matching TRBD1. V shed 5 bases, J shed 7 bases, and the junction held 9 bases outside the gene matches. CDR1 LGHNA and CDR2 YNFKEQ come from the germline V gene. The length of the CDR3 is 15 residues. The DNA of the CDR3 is TGTGCCAGCAGCACCCCCGGGACAGGGATTAATGAGCAGTTCTTC. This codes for CASSTPGTGINEQFF.

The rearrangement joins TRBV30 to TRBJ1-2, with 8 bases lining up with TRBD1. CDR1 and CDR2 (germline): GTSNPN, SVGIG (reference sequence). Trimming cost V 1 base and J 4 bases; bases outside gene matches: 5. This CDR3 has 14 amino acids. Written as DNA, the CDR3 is TGTGCCTGGAGTGCTGCTGGGACAGGCTATGGCTACACCTTC. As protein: CAWSAAGTGYGYTF.

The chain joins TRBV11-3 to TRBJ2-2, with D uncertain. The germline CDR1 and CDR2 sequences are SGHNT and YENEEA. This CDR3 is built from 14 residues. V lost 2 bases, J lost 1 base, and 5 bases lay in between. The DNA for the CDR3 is TGTGCCAGCAGCTTACACCTGAACACCGGGGAGCTGTTTTTT. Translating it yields CASSLHLNTGELFF.

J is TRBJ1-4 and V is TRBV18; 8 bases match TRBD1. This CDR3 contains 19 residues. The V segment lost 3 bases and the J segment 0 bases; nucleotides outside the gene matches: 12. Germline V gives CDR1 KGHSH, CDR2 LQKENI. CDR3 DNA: TGTGCCAGCTCACCGGTCGACAGGGGACGAGCTTCAACTAATGAAAAACTGTTTTTT. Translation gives CASSPVDRGRASTNEKLFF.